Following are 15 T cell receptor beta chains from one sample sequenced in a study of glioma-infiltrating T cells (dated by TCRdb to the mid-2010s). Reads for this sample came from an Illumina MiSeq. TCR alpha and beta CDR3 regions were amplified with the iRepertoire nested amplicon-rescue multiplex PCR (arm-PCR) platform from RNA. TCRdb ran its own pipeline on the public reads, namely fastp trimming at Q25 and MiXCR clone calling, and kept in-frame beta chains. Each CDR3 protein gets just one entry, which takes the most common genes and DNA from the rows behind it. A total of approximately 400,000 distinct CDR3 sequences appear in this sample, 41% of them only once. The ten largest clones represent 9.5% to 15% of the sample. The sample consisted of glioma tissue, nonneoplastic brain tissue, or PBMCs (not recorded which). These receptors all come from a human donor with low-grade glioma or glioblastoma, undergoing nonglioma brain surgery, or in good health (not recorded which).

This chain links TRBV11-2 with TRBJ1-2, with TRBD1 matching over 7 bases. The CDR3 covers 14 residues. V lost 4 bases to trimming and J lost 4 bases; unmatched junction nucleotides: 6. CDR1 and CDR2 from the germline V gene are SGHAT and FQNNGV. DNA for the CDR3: TGTGCCAGCAGCTCCAGACAGGGCCGCTATGGCTACACCTTC. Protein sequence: CASSSRQGRYGYTF.

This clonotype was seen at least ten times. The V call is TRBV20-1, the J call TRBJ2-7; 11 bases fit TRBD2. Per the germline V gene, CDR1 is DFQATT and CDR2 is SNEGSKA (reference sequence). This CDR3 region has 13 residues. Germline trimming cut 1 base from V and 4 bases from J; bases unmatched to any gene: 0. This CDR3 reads CSARGLAGYEQYF. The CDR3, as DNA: TGCAGTGCTAGAGGACTAGCGGGGTACGAGCAGTACTTC.

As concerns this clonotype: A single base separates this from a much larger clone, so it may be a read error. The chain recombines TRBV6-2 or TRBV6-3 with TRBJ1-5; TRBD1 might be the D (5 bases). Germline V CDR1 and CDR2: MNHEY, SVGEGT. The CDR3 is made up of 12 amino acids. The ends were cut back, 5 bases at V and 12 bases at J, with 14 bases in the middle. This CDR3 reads CASSPTWGGQHF. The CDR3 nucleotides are TGTGCCAGCAGTCCCACATGGGGGGGCCAGCATTTT.

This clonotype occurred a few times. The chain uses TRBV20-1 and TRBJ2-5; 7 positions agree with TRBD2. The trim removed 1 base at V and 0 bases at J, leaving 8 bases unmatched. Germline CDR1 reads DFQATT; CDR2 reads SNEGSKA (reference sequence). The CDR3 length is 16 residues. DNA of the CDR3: TGCAGTGCTAGAGTGCCTAGCGGCTTGTACCAAGAGACCCAGTACTTC. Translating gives CSARVPSGLYQETQYF.

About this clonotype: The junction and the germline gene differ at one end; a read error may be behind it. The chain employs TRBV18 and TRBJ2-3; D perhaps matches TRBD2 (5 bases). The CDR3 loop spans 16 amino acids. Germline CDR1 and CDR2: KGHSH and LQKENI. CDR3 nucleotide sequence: TGTGCCAGCTCACCCCATCGGGGAGTCCGCACAGATACGCAGTGTTTT. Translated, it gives CASSPHRGVRTDTQCF.

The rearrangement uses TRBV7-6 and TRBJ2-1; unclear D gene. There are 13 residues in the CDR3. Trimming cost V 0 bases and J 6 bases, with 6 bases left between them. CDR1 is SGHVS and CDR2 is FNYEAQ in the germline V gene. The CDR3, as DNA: TGTGCCAGCAGCTTAGCCCTTAGCAATGAGCAGTTCTTC. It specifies CASSLALSNEQFF.

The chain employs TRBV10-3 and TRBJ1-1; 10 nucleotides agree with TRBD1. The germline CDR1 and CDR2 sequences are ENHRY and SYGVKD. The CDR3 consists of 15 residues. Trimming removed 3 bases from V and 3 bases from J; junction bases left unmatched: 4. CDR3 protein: CAISDPGTGDTEAFF. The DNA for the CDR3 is TGTGCCATCAGTGACCCAGGGACAGGGGACACTGAAGCTTTCTTT.

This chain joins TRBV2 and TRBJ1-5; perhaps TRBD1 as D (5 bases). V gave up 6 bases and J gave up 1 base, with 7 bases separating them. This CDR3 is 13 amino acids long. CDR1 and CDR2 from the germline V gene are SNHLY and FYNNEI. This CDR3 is CASRGDSNQPQHF. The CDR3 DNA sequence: TGTGCCAGCAGGGGGGACAGCAATCAGCCCCAGCATTTT.

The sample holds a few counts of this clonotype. This CDR3 is CSAGTGPLNQPQHF. In DNA form, the CDR3 reads TGCAGTGCTGGTACAGGGCCTTTAAATCAGCCCCAGCATTTT. The chain recombines TRBV20-1 with TRBJ1-5, with a tentative D call TRBD1 (6 bases). The CDR3 is 14 residues long. Trimming cost V 5 bases and J 4 bases, with 15 bases left between them. CDR1 DFQATT and CDR2 SNEGSKA come from the germline V gene (reference sequence).

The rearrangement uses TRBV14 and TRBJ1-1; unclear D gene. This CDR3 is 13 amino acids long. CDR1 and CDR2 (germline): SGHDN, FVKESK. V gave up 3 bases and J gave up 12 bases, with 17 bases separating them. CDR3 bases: TGTGCCAGCAGCCACTATGACACCCGCCGGCCTTTCTTT. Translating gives CASSHYDTRRPFF.

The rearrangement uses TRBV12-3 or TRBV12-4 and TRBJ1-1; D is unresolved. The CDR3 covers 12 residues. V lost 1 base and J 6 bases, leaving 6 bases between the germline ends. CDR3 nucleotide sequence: TGTGCCAGCAGTTTAGGTTTTTCTGAAGCTTTCTTT. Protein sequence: CASSLGFSEAFF.

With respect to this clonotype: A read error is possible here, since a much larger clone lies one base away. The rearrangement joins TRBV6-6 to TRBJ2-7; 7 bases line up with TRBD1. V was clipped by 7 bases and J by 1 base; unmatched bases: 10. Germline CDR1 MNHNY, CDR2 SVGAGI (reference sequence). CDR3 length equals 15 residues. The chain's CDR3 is CASTLGVTGSYEQYF. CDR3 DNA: TGTGCCAGCACCCTTGGGGTGACAGGGTCCTACGAGCAGTACTTC.

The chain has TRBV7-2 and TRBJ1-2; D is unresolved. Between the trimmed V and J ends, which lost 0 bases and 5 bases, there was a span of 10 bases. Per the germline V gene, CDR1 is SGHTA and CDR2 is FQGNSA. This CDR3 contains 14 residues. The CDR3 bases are TGTGCCAGCAGCTTAGCGGGGTTACTATATGGCTACACCTTC. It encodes CASSLAGLLYGYTF.

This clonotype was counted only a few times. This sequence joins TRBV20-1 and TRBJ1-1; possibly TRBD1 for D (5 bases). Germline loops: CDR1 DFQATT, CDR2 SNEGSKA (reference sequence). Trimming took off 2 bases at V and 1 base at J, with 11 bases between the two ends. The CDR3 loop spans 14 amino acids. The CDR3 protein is CSARSAGPNTEAFF. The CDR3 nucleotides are TGCAGTGCTAGATCGGCAGGGCCGAACACTGAAGCTTTCTTT.

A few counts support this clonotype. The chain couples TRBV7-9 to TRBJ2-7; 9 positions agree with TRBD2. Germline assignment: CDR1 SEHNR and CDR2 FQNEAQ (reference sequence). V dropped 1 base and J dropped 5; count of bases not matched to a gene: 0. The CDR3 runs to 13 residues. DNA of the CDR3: TGTGCCAGCAGCTTAGGACTAGCGGACGAGCAGTACTTC. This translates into CASSLGLADEQYF.